In this sample, the clone carrying this TCR beta chain turned up a few times. Its antigen remains unidentified. Every sorted population was more than 95% pure. The data stem from a study of beta chain features in type 1 diabetes. Study overall: The examined sorted cells totaled over 85,000,000 across samples.

Expressed TCRB transcripts were sequenced because the entire RNA isolate underwent reverse transcription. Reads from naive, central memory and regulatory T cell samples averaged around 3.5 million. This table comes from immunoSEQ multiplex PCR, and its TCRdb copy is limited to in-frame clones, with some not included. The data hold about 650,000 clones, with 9.5% to 15% observed a single time. The junction had 4 bases not matched to a gene; V was cut back by 5 bases and J by 2 bases. Germline V gene sequence: CDR1 SGHTA, CDR2 FQGNSA. This CDR3 comprises 16 residues. The study's findings and limits: A potential PCR bias toward shorter templates would be equal in patient and control samples. Moderate yet significant TCRB CDR3 shortening was seen in Type 1 diabetes patients in all four CD4+ subsets.

V is TRBV7-2 and J is TRBJ2-3; TRBD2 aligns across 13 bases. The receptor was derived from a man younger than 40 with type 1 diabetes. Sequences were obtained from naive CD4+ T cells from blood. CDR3: CASSKGLAGNTDTQYF. DNA of the CDR3: TGTGCCAGCAGCAAGGGACTAGCGGGAAACACAGATACGCAGTATTTT. The variable domain in full, with the rest retrieved from reference TRBV7-2 and TRBJ2-3, is GAGVSQSPSNKVTEKGKDVELRCDPISGHTALYWYRQSLGQGLEFLIYFQGNSAPDKSGLPSDRFSAERTGGSVSTLTIQRTQQEDSAVYLCASSKGLAGNTDTQYFGPGTRLTVL.